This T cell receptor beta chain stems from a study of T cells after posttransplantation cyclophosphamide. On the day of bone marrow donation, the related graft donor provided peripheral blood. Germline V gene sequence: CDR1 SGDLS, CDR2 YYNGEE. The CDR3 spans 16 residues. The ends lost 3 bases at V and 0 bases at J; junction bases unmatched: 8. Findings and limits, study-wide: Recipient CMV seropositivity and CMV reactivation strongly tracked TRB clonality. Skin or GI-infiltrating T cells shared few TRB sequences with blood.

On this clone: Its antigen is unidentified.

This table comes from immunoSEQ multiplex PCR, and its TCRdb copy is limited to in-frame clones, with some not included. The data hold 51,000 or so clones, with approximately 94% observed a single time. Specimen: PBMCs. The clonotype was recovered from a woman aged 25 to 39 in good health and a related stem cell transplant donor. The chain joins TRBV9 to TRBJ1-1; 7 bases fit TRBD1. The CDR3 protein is CASSDYRGRMNTEAFF. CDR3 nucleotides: TGTGCCAGCAGCGACTACAGGGGAAGGATGAACACTGAAGCTTTCTTT.